The 18 T cell receptor beta chains below were found in one sample sequenced in a study of T cell repertoires in cytomegalovirus infection. No antigen has been identified for these receptors. TCRdb fed the reads into MiXCR, producing one record per CDR3 protein. The sample holds approximately 990,000 distinct CDR3 sequences, 31% seen once. This specimen consisted of cultured CD8+ T cells from PBMCs, obtained from culture after CMV antigen stimulation. These receptors were taken from a human donor in good health (CMV status not recorded). Some clones in this sample may be carry-over from other donors' samples.

This chain joins TRBV28 and TRBJ2-3, with D perhaps given as TRBD1 or TRBD2 (5 bases each). This CDR3 has 16 residues. Deletions cut 1 base from V and 2 bases from J, with 13 bases between. Germline-derived CDR1 and CDR2 are MDHEN and SYDVKM. This CDR3 is CASSLLSRGYTDTQYF. In DNA, the CDR3 is TGTGCCAGCAGTTTATTGAGTCGGGGCTACACAGATACGCAGTATTTT.

Remarks on this clonotype: Just one base apart from a much larger clone, this may be a read error. This chain links TRBV7-2 with TRBJ1-5; no firm D call. The germline V gene has CDR1 SGHTA and CDR2 FQGNSA. There are 15 residues in the CDR3. The CDR3: CVSSLTVHSNQPQHF. The CDR3 coding sequence is TGTGTCAGCAGCCTAACCGTACATAGCAATCAGCCCCAGCATTTT.

This clonotype was observed at least ten times. The CDR3 reads CASSFSRAYSYEQYF. The CDR3 DNA reads TGTGCCAGCAGCTTCTCCAGGGCCTACTCCTACGAGCAGTACTTC. The rearrangement joins TRBV5-8 to TRBJ2-7; TRBD1 might be the D (5 bases). V was pared by 2 bases and J by 0 bases, with 12 bases between. The CDR3 length is 15 residues. Germline assignment: CDR1 SGHTS and CDR2 YDEGEE.

This clonotype occurred many times. The chain uses TRBV7-2 and TRBJ2-3; D unclear. Germline V gene data show CDR1 as SGHTA and CDR2 as FQGNSA. The V end lost 6 bases, the J end lost 3 bases, and 4 bases lay between the germline ends. The CDR3 covers 11 residues. The CDR3 DNA follows: TGTGCCAGCAGACATACAGATACGCAGTATTTT. This translates into CASRHTDTQYF.

This sequence joins TRBV27 and TRBJ2-7; tentatively, D is TRBD1 (6 bases). The CDR3 is 15 residues long. V lost 6 bases and J 3 bases, leaving 18 bases between the germline ends. Germline values: CDR1 MNHEY, CDR2 SMNVEV (reference sequence). The CDR3 loop is CASSPSSGHFYEQYV. The CDR3 DNA is TGTGCCAGCAGCCCATCTTCGGGACACTTCTACGAGCAGTACGTC.

This clonotype appeared a few times. V gene TRBV7-9 combines with J gene TRBJ2-6, with D hard to call. CDR3 length: 14 amino acids. Germline values: CDR1 SEHNR, CDR2 FQNEAQ (reference sequence). The ends were cut back, 1 base at V and 4 bases at J, with 5 bases in the middle. CDR3 protein: CASSLVVGANVLTF. DNA for the CDR3: TGTGCCAGCAGCTTAGTAGTCGGGGCCAACGTCCTGACTTTC.

Here the CDR3 reads CASSLERTGNTIYF. The CDR3 coding sequence is TGCGCCAGCAGCTTAGAAAGAACTGGAAACACCATATATTTT. The V call is TRBV5-1, the J call TRBJ1-3, with unresolved D. With 2 bases removed from V and 2 bases from J, the gap between germline ends came to 8 bases. The CDR3 covers 14 residues. The germline V gene encodes CDR1 SGHRS and CDR2 YFSETQ.

To note about this clonotype: A much larger clone sits a single nucleotide away, making a read error possible. The genes are TRBV7-6 and TRBJ2-1, with 12 bases identical to TRBD2. The germline V gene has CDR1 SGHVS and CDR2 FNYEAQ. The CDR3 contains 16 residues. CDR3 DNA: TGTGCTAGCAGCTCCGAGCTAGCGGGGGGGCACGATGAGCAGTTCTTC. Translating it yields CASSSELAGGHDEQFF.

V usage is TRBV6-1 and J usage is TRBJ1-5; no clear D. This CDR3 is 14 amino acids long. CDR1 and CDR2 from the germline V gene are MNHNS and SASEGT. V lost 6 bases to trimming and J lost 5 bases, with 14 bases between them. The chain's CDR3 is CASSTPVGYQPQHF. For the CDR3, the DNA is TGTGCCAGCAGCACCCCCGTGGGTTATCAGCCCCAGCATTTT.

The chain recombines TRBV11-2 with TRBJ1-4; D not certain. CDR3 length equals 15 residues. CDR1 and CDR2 from the germline V gene are SGHAT and FQNNGV. Trimming took off 1 base at V and 7 bases at J, with 13 bases between the two ends. In DNA, the CDR3 is TGTGCCAGCAGCTTAGGAGTCAGTTTCGGTGAAAAACTGTTTTTT. It codes for CASSLGVSFGEKLFF.

The chain employs TRBV7-9 and TRBJ2-1; possibly TRBD1 for D (6 bases). Germline assignment: CDR1 SEHNR and CDR2 FQNEAQ (reference sequence). The CDR3 length is 19 residues. V dropped 0 bases and J dropped 8 bases, with 26 bases sitting between them. CDR3 region: CASSLAVILDSNIGDEQFF. Here the CDR3 DNA reads TGTGCCAGCAGCTTAGCGGTGATTTTGGACAGCAATATCGGGGATGAGCAGTTCTTC. Together with reference TRBV7-9 and TRBJ2-1, the CDR3 gives the full variable domain: DTGVSQNPRHKITKRGQNVTFRCDPISEHNRLYWYRQTLGQGPEFLTYFQNEAQLEKSRLLSDRFSAERPKGSFSTLEIQRTEQGDSAMYLCASSLAVILDSNIGDEQFFGPGTRLTVL.

This clonotype showed up many times. This chain uses TRBV7-8 with TRBJ2-5; 12 nucleotides match TRBD2. Per the germline V gene, CDR1 is SGHVS and CDR2 is FQNEAQ. V shed 4 bases, J shed 3 bases, and the junction held 6 bases outside the gene matches. The CDR3 is made up of 16 amino acids. The CDR3 loop is CASSSPSGGAEETQYF. In DNA form, the CDR3 reads TGTGCCAGCAGCTCCCCTAGCGGGGGGGCCGAAGAGACCCAGTACTTC.

The chain couples TRBV6-1 to TRBJ1-2, with 12 bases that match TRBD1. This CDR3 has 15 residues. Germline V gene sequence: CDR1 MNHNS, CDR2 SASEGT. V lost 6 bases to trimming and J lost 8 bases; unmatched junction nucleotides: 10. CDR3 in amino acids: CASRKPGQGASGYTF. CDR3 bases: TGTGCCAGCAGAAAACCGGGACAGGGGGCAAGCGGCTACACCTTC.

This clonotype was counted at least ten times. The J gene is TRBJ2-5, the V gene TRBV28, with unresolved D. Germline-derived CDR1 and CDR2 are MDHEN and SYDVKM. V lost 3 bases to trimming and J lost 1 base, with 9 bases between them. CDR3 length: 14 residues. In DNA form, the CDR3 reads TGTGCCAGCAGTTTTGTCACAGCCCAAGAGACCCAGTACTTC. It is translated as CASSFVTAQETQYF.

Many counts were recorded for this clonotype. The chain uses TRBV7-2 and TRBJ1-1; 9 bases line up with TRBD1. This CDR3 comprises 17 residues. CDR1 SGHTA and CDR2 FQGNSA come from the germline V gene. The ends lost 3 bases at V and 0 bases at J; junction bases unmatched: 8. CDR3 nucleotide sequence: TGTGCCAGCAGCTTCCGGGACAGGGAGAAGGTGAACACTGAAGCTTTCTTT. It encodes CASSFRDREKVNTEAFF.

This clonotype was recorded a few times. The chain has TRBV15 and TRBJ2-2; 7 positions match TRBD1. Trimming removed 0 bases from V and 1 base from J; junction bases left unmatched: 5. CDR3 length: 17 amino acids. Germline V CDR1 and CDR2: LNHNV, YYDKDF (reference sequence). CDR3 amino acids: CATSRDSGTENTGELFF. CDR3 coding DNA: TGTGCCACCAGCAGAGACTCCGGGACAGAGAACACCGGGGAGCTGTTTTTT.

This clonotype was picked up many times. The rearrangement joins TRBV19 to TRBJ2-1, with 11 bases fitting TRBD2. The CDR3 totals 21 residues. Germline V gene lookup returns CDR1 LNHDA and CDR2 SQIVND (reference sequence). V lost 5 bases and J lost 3; bases outside the gene matches: 21. The CDR3 protein is CASSPALWLAGGPLDYNEQFF. As DNA, the CDR3 is TGTGCCAGTAGTCCTGCCCTGTGGCTAGCGGGGGGACCCTTAGACTACAATGAGCAGTTCTTC.

The CDR3 DNA sequence: TGTGCCAGCAGCCTAACAGGGGCCCTGACTGAAGCTTTCTTT. Protein product: CASSLTGALTEAFF. The gene calls are TRBV9 and TRBJ1-1, with 7 bases that match TRBD1. The V segment lost 4 bases and the J segment 5 bases; nucleotides outside the gene matches: 8. The CDR3 is 14 residues long. CDR1 is SGDLS and CDR2 is YYNGEE in the germline V gene. The full variable domain, completed using reference TRBV9 and TRBJ1-1, is DSGVTQTPKHLITATGQRVTLRCSPRSGDLSVYWYQQSLDQGLQFLIQYYNGEERAKGNILERFSAQQFPDLHSELNLSSLELGDSALYFCASSLTGALTEAFFGQGTRLTVV.